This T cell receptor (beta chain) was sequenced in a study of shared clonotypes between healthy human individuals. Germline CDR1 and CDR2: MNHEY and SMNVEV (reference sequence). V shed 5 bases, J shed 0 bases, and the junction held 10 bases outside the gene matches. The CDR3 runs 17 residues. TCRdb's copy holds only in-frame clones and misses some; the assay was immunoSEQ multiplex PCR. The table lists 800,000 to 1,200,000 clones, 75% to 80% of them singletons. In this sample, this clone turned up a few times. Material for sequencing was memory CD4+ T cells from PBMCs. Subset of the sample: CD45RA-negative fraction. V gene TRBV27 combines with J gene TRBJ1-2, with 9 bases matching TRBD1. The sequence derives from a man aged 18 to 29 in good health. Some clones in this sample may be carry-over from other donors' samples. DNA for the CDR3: TGTGCCAGCAGTCCCCGGACAGGGGTCATTTCTAACTATGGCTACACCTTC. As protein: CASSPRTGVISNYGYTF.